One and the same sample provided the 17 T cell receptor beta chains below, sequenced in a study of shared clonotypes between healthy human individuals. TCRdb's copy holds only in-frame clones and misses some; the assay was immunoSEQ multiplex PCR. The sample holds 2 million to 2.5 million clones, 90% to 96% seen once. The sequenced material came from naive CD4+ T cells sorted from blood. Noted subset: CD45RA+ positively selected. These receptors were collected from a man younger than 30 in good health.

This clone was counted once. The V and J genes are TRBV5-6 and TRBJ2-7, with TRBD1 identical over 7 bases. V trimming: 2 bases; J trimming: 2 bases; junction bases outside the gene matches: 7. In germline, CDR1 is SGHDT, CDR2 YYEEEE. This CDR3 is 15 amino acids long. The CDR3 nucleotides are TGTGCCAGCAGCTTCCAGGGGACAGCAGCCTACGAGCAGTACTTC. This encodes CASSFQGTAAYEQYF.

This chain connects TRBV29-1 to TRBJ1-2, with 9 bases fitting TRBD1. The V gene's germline CDR1 is SQVTM and CDR2 ANQGSEA. Germline trimming cut 3 bases from V and 4 bases from J; bases unmatched to any gene: 6. This CDR3 spans 14 amino acids. CDR3 residues: CSVESGQGTYGYTF. The CDR3 DNA is TGCAGCGTTGAGTCAGGACAGGGGACCTATGGCTACACCTTC.

Regarding this clone: The identical CDR3 is also encoded by other nucleotide sequences in the sample. The V gene is TRBV5-1, the J gene TRBJ1-5; D remains ambiguous. Germline V CDR1 and CDR2: SGHRS, YFSETQ. CDR3 length equals 14 residues. V lost 0 bases and J lost 2, with 6 bases in between. The CDR3 region is CASSLAGGNQPQHF. Written as DNA, the CDR3 is TGCGCCAGCAGCTTGGCAGGCGGCAATCAGCCCCAGCATTTT. Combining the CDR3 with reference TRBV5-1 and TRBJ1-5 gives the whole variable domain KAGVTQTPRYLIKTRGQQVTLSCSPISGHRSVSWYQQTPGQGLQFLFEYFSETQRNKGNFPGRFSGRQFSNSRSEMNVSTLELGDSALYLCASSLAGGNQPQHFGDGTRLSIL.

This clone was recorded a few times. The chain links TRBV30 to TRBJ2-6; TRBD2 matches at 8 bases. This CDR3 is 15 amino acids long. The V and J ends lost 3 bases and 4 bases, in that order; junction bases with no gene match: 5. Looked up from germline, CDR1 is GTSNPN and CDR2 is SVGIG (reference sequence). The CDR3 coding sequence is TGTGCCTGGAGGGGGACTAGGAGAGGGGCCAACGTCCTGACTTTC. Translated, it gives CAWRGTRRGANVLTF.

The chain couples TRBV18 to TRBJ2-4; 9 positions agree with TRBD2. V was pared by 3 bases and J by 2 bases, with 5 bases of the junction left unmatched. CDR1 KGHSH and CDR2 LQKENI come from the germline V gene. The CDR3 contains 16 residues. The CDR3, as DNA: TGTGCCAGCTCACCGGCGCGGGGGGGCCCCAAAAACATTCAGTACTTC. Its protein is CASSPARGGPKNIQYF.

The chain has TRBV6-5 and TRBJ1-2; 9 bases map to TRBD1. The CDR3 sequence is 15 residues long. With V trimmed by 6 bases and J by 3 bases, 8 bases remained unmatched. The V gene's germline CDR1 is MNHEY and CDR2 SVGAGI. CDR3 sequence reads: CASRDWTGVHYGYTF. The CDR3 coding sequence is TGTGCCAGCAGAGATTGGACAGGGGTTCACTATGGCTACACCTTC.

J is TRBJ2-7 and V is TRBV7-2; TRBD1 matches at 8 bases. This CDR3 region has 15 residues. J lost 3 bases, V lost 5 bases, and 9 bases had no gene match. Germline V lookup: CDR1 SGHTA, CDR2 FQGNSA. This CDR3 reads CASSEDRVPLYEQYF. CDR3 DNA sequence: TGTGCCAGCAGCGAGGACAGGGTACCCCTCTACGAGCAGTACTTC.

This chain links TRBV7-3 with TRBJ1-5, with 8 bases lining up with TRBD1. From germline, CDR1 is SGHTA and CDR2 FQGTGA. This CDR3 region has 19 residues. With 4 bases clipped from V and 0 bases from J, the junction kept 14 bases outside the gene matches. Written as DNA, the CDR3 is TGTGCCAGCAGCTCTAGGGACAGGCGACCCGAATATAGCAATCAGCCCCAGCATTTT. Its protein product is CASSSRDRRPEYSNQPQHF.

This rearrangement joins TRBV5-6 to TRBJ1-4; no reliable D call. V lost 0 bases, J lost 8 bases, and 11 bases lay in between. Germline CDR1 reads SGHDT; CDR2 reads YYEEEE. The length of the CDR3 is 14 residues. This CDR3 reads CASSLGHKAEKLFF. The CDR3 region has the DNA TGTGCCAGCAGCTTGGGCCATAAGGCGGAAAAACTGTTTTTT.

The chain employs TRBV7-3 and TRBJ2-6, with D tentatively TRBD1 (5 bases). This CDR3 is 15 amino acids long. Germline V lookup: CDR1 SGHTA, CDR2 FQGTGA. The V end was cut by 3 bases, the J end by 2 bases, with 8 bases between. This CDR3 reads CASSFLGAGANVLTF. CDR3 DNA: TGTGCCAGCAGCTTTCTAGGGGCTGGGGCCAACGTCCTGACTTTC.

The chain links TRBV7-9 to TRBJ2-7; 7 bases are a match to TRBD1. The CDR3 totals 14 residues. CDR1 and CDR2 from the germline V gene are SEHNR and FQNEAQ (reference sequence). The V and J ends lost 4 bases and 5 bases, in that order; junction bases with no gene match: 8. Here the CDR3 reads CASSSDRDSDEQYF. The CDR3 DNA reads TGTGCCAGCAGCTCTGACAGGGATTCCGACGAGCAGTACTTC.

DNA of the CDR3: TGTGCCAGCAAACGACACGGGCGGACCGAGCAGTACTTC. This translates into CASKRHGRTEQYF. The rearrangement links TRBV6-7 to TRBJ2-7; no firm D call. TRBV6-7 is labeled an ORF, and its function is uncertain. V lost 7 bases and J 6 bases, leaving 16 bases between the germline ends. CDR3 length: 13 amino acids.

The rearrangement joins TRBV5-1 to TRBJ2-3; D ambiguous. This CDR3 spans 13 amino acids. The germline CDR1 and CDR2 sequences are SGHRS and YFSETQ. Trimming cost V 0 bases and J 6 bases, with 8 bases left between them. Here the CDR3 DNA reads TGCGCCAGCAGCTTGGATTTGGGTGATACGCAGTATTTT. Translation gives CASSLDLGDTQYF.

The genes are TRBV5-1 and TRBJ2-5, with D perhaps TRBD1 or TRBD2 (7 bases each). Trimming shortened V by 4 bases and J by 6 bases, and 22 bases separated the two germline ends. The germline CDR1 and CDR2 sequences are SGHRS and YFSETQ. This CDR3 is 16 amino acids long. The CDR3 spells CASSGGGGSGTQTQYF. The CDR3 DNA is TGCGCCAGCAGCGGAGGGGGCGGGAGCGGAACGCAGACCCAGTACTTC.

As regards this clone: The sample carries other DNA sequences with the same CDR3. The CDR3 nucleotides are TGTGCCAGCAGCGCAGGGGGCTATACCGGGGAGCTGTTTTTT. This translates into CASSAGGYTGELFF. This sequence joins TRBV2 and TRBJ2-2; 8 nucleotides align to TRBD1. V lost 6 bases and J lost 5; bases outside the gene matches: 5. The CDR3 has 14 residues. The germline V gene encodes CDR1 SNHLY and CDR2 FYNNEI.

The chain recombines TRBV4-1 with TRBJ2-6, with 9 bases aligning to TRBD1. Per the germline V gene, CDR1 is MGHRA and CDR2 is YSYEKL. The J segment lost 2 bases and the V segment lost 4 bases, leaving 3 bases of the junction unmatched. The CDR3 has 16 residues. CDR3 region: CASSPGQGTGANVLTF. DNA of the CDR3: TGCGCCAGCAGCCCGGGACAGGGAACTGGGGCCAACGTCCTGACTTTC.

This clone was seen only once. The chain combines TRBV6-6 with TRBJ2-1; TRBD1 matches at 10 bases. The CDR3 loop spans 14 amino acids. The ends lost 6 bases at V and 13 bases at J; junction bases unmatched: 12. Germline lookup yields CDR1 MNHNY and CDR2 SVGAGI (reference sequence). The CDR3 sequence: CASRTMGDRGLQFF. For the CDR3, the DNA is TGTGCCAGCAGGACTATGGGGGACAGGGGACTACAGTTCTTC.